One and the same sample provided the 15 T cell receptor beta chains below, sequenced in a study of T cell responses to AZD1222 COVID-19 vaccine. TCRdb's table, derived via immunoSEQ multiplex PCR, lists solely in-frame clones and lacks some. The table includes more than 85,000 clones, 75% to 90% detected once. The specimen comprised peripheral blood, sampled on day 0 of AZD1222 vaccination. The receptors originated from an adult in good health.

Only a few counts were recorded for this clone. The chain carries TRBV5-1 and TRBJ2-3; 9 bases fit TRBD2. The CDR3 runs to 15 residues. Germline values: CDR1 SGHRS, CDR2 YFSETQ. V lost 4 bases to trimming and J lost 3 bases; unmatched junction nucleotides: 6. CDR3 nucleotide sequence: TGCGCCAGCAGCGGTAGCGGGAGTGGGACAGATACGCAGTATTTT. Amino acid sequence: CASSGSGSGTDTQYF.

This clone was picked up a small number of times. CDR3 nucleotide sequence: TGTGCCAGCACCTCCGGACTAGCGGGACCCTACGAGCAGTACTTC. This codes for CASTSGLAGPYEQYF. The chain has TRBV5-4 and TRBJ2-7; 12 bases agree with TRBD2. The CDR3 has 15 amino acids. CDR1 is SGHNT and CDR2 is YYREEE in the germline V gene (reference sequence). Trimming at V came to 6 bases and at J to 2 bases, leaving 6 bases not matched to a gene.

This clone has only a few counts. The CDR3 is CASIGQANYGYTF. The CDR3 DNA reads TGTGCCAGCATAGGACAGGCTAACTATGGCTACACCTTC. This chain connects TRBV28 to TRBJ1-2, with TRBD1 matching 7 bases. This CDR3 is 13 amino acids long. The V and J ends lost 7 bases and 0 bases, in that order; junction bases with no gene match: 2. Per the germline V gene, CDR1 is MDHEN and CDR2 is SYDVKM.

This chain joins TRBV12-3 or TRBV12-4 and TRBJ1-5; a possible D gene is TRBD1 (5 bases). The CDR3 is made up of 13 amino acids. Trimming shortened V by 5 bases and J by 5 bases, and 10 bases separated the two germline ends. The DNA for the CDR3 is TGTGCCAGCAGTGGGGCATTGCATCAGCCCCAGCATTTT. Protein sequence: CASSGALHQPQHF.

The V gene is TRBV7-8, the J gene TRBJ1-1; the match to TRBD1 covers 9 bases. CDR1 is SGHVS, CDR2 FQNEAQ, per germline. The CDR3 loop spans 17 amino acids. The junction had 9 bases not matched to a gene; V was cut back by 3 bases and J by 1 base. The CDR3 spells CASSLLPTGGTNTEAFF. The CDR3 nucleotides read TGTGCCAGCAGCTTGCTGCCGACAGGGGGGACGAACACTGAAGCTTTCTTT.

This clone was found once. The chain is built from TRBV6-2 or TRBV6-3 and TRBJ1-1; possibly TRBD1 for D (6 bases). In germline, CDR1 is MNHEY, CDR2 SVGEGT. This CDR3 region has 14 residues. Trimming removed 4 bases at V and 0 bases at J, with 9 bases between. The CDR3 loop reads CASSWGQVNTEAFF. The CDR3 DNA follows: TGTGCCAGCAGTTGGGGGCAAGTGAACACTGAAGCTTTCTTT.

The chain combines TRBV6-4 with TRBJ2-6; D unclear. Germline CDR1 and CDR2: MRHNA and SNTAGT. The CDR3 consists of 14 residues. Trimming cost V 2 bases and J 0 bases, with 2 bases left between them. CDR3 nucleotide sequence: TGTGCCAGCAGTGACAACTCTGGGGCCAACGTCCTGACTTTC. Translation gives CASSDNSGANVLTF.

CDR3 protein: CASSQPHGTGLGELFF. For the CDR3, the DNA is TGTGCCAGCAGCCAACCCCATGGGACAGGACTGGGGGAGCTGTTTTTT. V and J are TRBV3-1 (or the pseudogene TRBV3-2) and TRBJ2-2, with 8 positions matching TRBD1. The junction had 10 bases not matched to a gene; V was cut back by 2 bases and J by 8 bases. The CDR3 extends over 16 amino acids. CDR1 and CDR2 (germline): LGHDT, YNNKEL (reference sequence).

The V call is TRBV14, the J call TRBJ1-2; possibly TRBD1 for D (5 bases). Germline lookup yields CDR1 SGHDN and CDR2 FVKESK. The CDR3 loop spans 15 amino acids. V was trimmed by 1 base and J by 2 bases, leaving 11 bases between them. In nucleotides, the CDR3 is TGTGCCAGCAGCCAAGGAACCTACAGGAACTATGGCTACACCTTC. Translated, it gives CASSQGTYRNYGYTF.

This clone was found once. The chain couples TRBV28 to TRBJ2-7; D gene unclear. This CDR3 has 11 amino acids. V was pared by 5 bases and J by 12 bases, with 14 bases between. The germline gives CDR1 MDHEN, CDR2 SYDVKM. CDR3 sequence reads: CASSPQDIPYF. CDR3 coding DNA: TGTGCCAGCAGTCCCCAGGATATCCCGTACTTC.

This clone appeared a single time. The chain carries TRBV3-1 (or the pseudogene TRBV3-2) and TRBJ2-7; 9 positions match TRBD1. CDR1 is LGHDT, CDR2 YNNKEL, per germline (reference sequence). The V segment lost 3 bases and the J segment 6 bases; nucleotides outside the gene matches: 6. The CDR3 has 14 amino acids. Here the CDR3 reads CASSQGQGLGEQYF. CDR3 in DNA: TGTGCCAGCAGCCAGGGACAGGGATTGGGCGAGCAGTACTTC.

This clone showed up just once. The CDR3 sequence is CASSQDWGGAKTYEQYF. The DNA for the CDR3 is TGTGCCAGCAGCCAAGATTGGGGGGGAGCTAAAACCTACGAGCAGTACTTC. The chain combines TRBV4-2 with TRBJ2-7, with 7 bases lining up with TRBD2. Trimming removed 0 bases from V and 2 bases from J; junction bases left unmatched: 10. CDR3 length equals 17 residues. Germline CDR1 LGHNA, CDR2 YNFKEQ.

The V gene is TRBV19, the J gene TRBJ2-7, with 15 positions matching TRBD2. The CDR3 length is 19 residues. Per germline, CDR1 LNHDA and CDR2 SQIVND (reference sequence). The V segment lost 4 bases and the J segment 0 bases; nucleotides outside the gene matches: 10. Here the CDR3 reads CASSTTLGTSGRSSYEQYF. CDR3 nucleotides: TGTGCCAGTAGTACGACGTTAGGGACTAGCGGGAGGAGCTCCTACGAGCAGTACTTC. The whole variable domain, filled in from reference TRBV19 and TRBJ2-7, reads DGGITQSPKYLFRKEGQNVTLSCEQNLNHDAMYWYRQDPGQGLRLIYYSQIVNDFQKGDIAEGYSVSREKKESFPLTVTSAQKNPTAFYLCASSTTLGTSGRSSYEQYFGPGTRLTVT.

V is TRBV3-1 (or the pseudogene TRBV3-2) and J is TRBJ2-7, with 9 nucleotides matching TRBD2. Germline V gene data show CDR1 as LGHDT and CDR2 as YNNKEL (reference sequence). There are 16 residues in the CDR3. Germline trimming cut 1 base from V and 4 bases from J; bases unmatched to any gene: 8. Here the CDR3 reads CASSQGPAGGKYEQYF. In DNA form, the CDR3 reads TGTGCCAGCAGCCAAGGGCCAGCGGGAGGAAAATACGAGCAGTACTTC.

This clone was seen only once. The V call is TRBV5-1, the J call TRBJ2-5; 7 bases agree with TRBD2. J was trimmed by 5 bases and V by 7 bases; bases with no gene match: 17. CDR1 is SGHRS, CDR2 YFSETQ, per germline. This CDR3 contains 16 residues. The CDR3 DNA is TGCGCCAGCGTCCGGGGGACGGGCGGGAGCACTGAGACCCAGTACTTC. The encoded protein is CASVRGTGGSTETQYF.